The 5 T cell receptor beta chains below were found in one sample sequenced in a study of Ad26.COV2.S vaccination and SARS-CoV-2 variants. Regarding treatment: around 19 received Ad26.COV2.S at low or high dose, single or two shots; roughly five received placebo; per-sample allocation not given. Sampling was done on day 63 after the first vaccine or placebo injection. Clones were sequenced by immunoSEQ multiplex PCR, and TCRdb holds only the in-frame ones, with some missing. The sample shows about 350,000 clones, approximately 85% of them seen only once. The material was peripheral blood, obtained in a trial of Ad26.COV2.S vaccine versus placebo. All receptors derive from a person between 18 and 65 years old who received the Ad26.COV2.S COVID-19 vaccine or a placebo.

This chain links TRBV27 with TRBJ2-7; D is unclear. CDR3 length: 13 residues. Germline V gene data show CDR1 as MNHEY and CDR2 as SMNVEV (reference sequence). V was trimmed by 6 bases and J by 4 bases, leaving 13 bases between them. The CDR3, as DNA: TGTGCCAGCAGCCCGTCCGTGTGGTACGAGCAGTACTTC. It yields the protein CASSPSVWYEQYF.

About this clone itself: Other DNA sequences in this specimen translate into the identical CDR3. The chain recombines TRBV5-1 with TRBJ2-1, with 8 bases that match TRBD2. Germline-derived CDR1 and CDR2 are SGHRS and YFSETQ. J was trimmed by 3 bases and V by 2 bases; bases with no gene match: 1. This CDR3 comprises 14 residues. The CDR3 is CASSLSGSYNEQFF. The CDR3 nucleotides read TGCGCCAGCAGCTTAAGCGGGAGCTACAATGAGCAGTTCTTC.

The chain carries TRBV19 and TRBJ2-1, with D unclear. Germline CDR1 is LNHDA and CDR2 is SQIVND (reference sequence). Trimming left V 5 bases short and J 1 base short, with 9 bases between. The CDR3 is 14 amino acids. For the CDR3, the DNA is TGTGCCAGTAGTCGGGTCCATTCCTACAATGAGCAGTTCTTC. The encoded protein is CASSRVHSYNEQFF.

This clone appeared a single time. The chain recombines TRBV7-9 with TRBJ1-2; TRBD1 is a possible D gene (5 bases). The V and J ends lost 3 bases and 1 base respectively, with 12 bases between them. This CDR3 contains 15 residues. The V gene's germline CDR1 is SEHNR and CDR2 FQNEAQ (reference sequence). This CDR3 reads CASSFEQASNYGYTF. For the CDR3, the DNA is TGTGCCAGCAGCTTTGAACAGGCCAGTAACTATGGCTACACCTTC.

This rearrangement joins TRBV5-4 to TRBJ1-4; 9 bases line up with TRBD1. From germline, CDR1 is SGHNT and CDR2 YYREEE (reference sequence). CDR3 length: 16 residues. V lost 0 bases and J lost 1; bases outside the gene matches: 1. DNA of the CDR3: TGTGCCAGCAGCTTGGGACAGGGGGTAACTAATGAAAAACTGTTTTTT. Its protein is CASSLGQGVTNEKLFF.